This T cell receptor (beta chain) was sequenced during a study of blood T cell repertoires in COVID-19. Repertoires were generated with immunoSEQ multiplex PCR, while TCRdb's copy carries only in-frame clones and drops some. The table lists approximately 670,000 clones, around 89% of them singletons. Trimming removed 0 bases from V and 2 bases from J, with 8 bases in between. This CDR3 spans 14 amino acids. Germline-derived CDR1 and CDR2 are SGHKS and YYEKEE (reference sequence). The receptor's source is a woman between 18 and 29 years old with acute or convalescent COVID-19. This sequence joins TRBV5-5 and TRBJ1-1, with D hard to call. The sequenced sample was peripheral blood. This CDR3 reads CASSLAEINTEAFF. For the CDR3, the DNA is TGTGCCAGCAGCTTGGCAGAAATTAACACTGAAGCTTTCTTT.